The 13 T cell receptor beta chains reported below all come from one sample, sequenced in a study of cytomegalovirus exposure and HLA in healthy donors. Primers included in the PCR were 60 Vbeta and 13 Jbeta primers. This table comes from immunoSEQ multiplex PCR, and its TCRdb copy is limited to in-frame clones, with some not included. The sample holds 70,000 to 80,000 clones; approximately 78% are singletons and the top ten take 1.5% to 2%. The sequenced sample consisted of PBMCs. The source is a man aged 18 to 29 in good health and CMV-seronegative.

This chain joins TRBV28 and TRBJ2-7, with D perhaps TRBD2 (5 bases). Trimming stripped 7 bases from V and 5 bases from J, with 15 bases between. Germline values: CDR1 MDHEN, CDR2 SYDVKM. The CDR3 extends over 13 amino acids. In DNA, the CDR3 is TGTGCCAGCAACCACGACTATCAGAACGAGCAGTACTTC. It encodes CASNHDYQNEQYF.

This chain joins TRBV18 and TRBJ1-2; D may be TRBD1 (6 bases). The CDR3 runs 14 residues. Germline CDR1 reads KGHSH; CDR2 reads LQKENI. V was shortened by 2 bases and J by 7 bases, with 14 bases between the two germline ends. CDR3 sequence (DNA): TGTGCCAGCTCACCAAGGATCAGGGGAGCTGGCTACACCTTC. Its protein is CASSPRIRGAGYTF. The whole variable domain, remainder taken from reference TRBV18 and TRBJ1-2, is NAGVMQNPRHLVRRRGQEARLRCSPMKGHSHVYWYRQLPEEGLKFMVYLQKENIIDESGMPKERFSAEFPKEGPSILRIQQVVRGDSAAYFCASSPRIRGAGYTFGSGTRLTVV.

This clone was picked up a small number of times. The chain has TRBV2 and TRBJ1-1, with TRBD1 matching over 10 bases. J was trimmed by 4 bases and V by 6 bases; bases with no gene match: 2. Looked up from germline, CDR1 is SNHLY and CDR2 is FYNNEI. The CDR3 covers 13 residues. In DNA form, the CDR3 reads TGTGCCAGCAGAGGGACAGGGGTCACTGAAGCTTTCTTT. Translating gives CASRGTGVTEAFF. Looking up the rest from reference TRBV2 and TRBJ1-1 gives the full variable domain: EPEVTQTPSHQVTQMGQEVILRCVPISNHLYFYWYRQILGQKVEFLVSFYNNEISEKSEIFDDQFSVERPDGSNFTLKIRSTKLEDSAMYFCASRGTGVTEAFFGQGTRLTVV.

The chain links TRBV19 to TRBJ1-5, with 7 bases lining up with TRBD1. Looked up from germline, CDR1 is LNHDA and CDR2 is SQIVND (reference sequence). With 5 bases clipped from V and 3 bases from J, the junction kept 4 bases outside the gene matches. This CDR3 has 14 amino acids. CDR3 residues: CASSYGTDNQPQHF. The CDR3 DNA sequence: TGTGCCAGTAGTTACGGGACAGACAATCAGCCCCAGCATTTT.

The rearrangement joins TRBV2 to TRBJ2-6; no firm D call. Trimming stripped 7 bases from V and 4 bases from J, with 11 bases between. Germline V gene lookup returns CDR1 SNHLY and CDR2 FYNNEI. The CDR3 is made up of 14 amino acids. DNA for the CDR3: TGTGCCAGCACCCTTGCCGGGGGGGCCAACGTCCTGACTTTC. Protein: CASTLAGGANVLTF. Full variable domain (rest looked up from reference TRBV2 and TRBJ2-6): EPEVTQTPSHQVTQMGQEVILRCVPISNHLYFYWYRQILGQKVEFLVSFYNNEISEKSEIFDDQFSVERPDGSNFTLKIRSTKLEDSAMYFCASTLAGGANVLTFGAGSRLTVL.

The sample holds a few counts of this clone. The rearrangement uses TRBV15 and TRBJ1-2; D is possibly TRBD1 (6 bases). CDR1 is LNHNV, CDR2 YYDKDF, per germline (reference sequence). V was cut by 1 base and J by 2 bases, with 8 bases left in between. This CDR3 contains 14 residues. In DNA form, the CDR3 reads TGTGCCACCAGCAGAGGGGGGCAGAACTATGGCTACACCTTC. The encoded protein is CATSRGGQNYGYTF.

This clone has a handful of counts. The chain couples TRBV19 to TRBJ1-1; D possibly corresponds to TRBD1 (5 bases). V lost 9 bases, J lost 2 bases, and 16 bases lay in between. From germline, CDR1 is LNHDA and CDR2 SQIVND (reference sequence). This CDR3 is 14 amino acids long. CDR3 nucleotides: TGTGCCAGCAGATCCGGGGGGATTAACACTGAAGCTTTCTTT. Encoded protein: CASRSGGINTEAFF.

The genes are TRBV15 and TRBJ1-1; TRBD1 matches 9 bases. V lost 4 bases to trimming and J lost 0 bases; unmatched junction nucleotides: 6. Germline V CDR1 and CDR2: LNHNV, YYDKDF (reference sequence). CDR3 length: 16 residues. The CDR3, as DNA: TGTGCCACCAGCACAGACAGGGGGGATCTGAACACTGAAGCTTTCTTT. Protein sequence: CATSTDRGDLNTEAFF.

The chain joins TRBV7-9 to TRBJ2-7; 10 nucleotides line up with TRBD1. Germline assignment: CDR1 SEHNR and CDR2 FQNEAQ (reference sequence). The V and J ends lost 6 bases and 1 base, in that order; junction bases with no gene match: 6. CDR3 length: 15 amino acids. The CDR3 sequence is CASSSTGGLSYEQYF. DNA for the CDR3: TGTGCCAGCAGTTCGACAGGGGGCTTATCCTACGAGCAGTACTTC.

In nucleotides, the CDR3 is TGTGCCAGCAAGGGCTCCTATACTAGGAAGTTCTTC. This encodes CASKGSYTRKFF. This chain joins TRBV25-1 and TRBJ2-1; D is perhaps TRBD2 (5 bases). This CDR3 is built from 12 residues. The germline V and J ends were trimmed by 7 bases and 14 bases, with 18 bases remaining between them. CDR1 and CDR2 from the germline V gene are MGHDK and SYGVNS.

The chain carries TRBV13 and TRBJ2-6; weak D call: TRBD1 (6 bases). This CDR3 is 15 amino acids long. Trimming left V 5 bases short and J 1 base short, with 9 bases between. Germline CDR1 and CDR2: PRHDT and FYEKMQ (reference sequence). The CDR3 bases are TGTGCCAGCAGCGTCAGGGGTTCTGGGGCCAACGTCCTGACTTTC. Its translation is CASSVRGSGANVLTF.

The chain employs TRBV4-3 and TRBJ2-7, with no clear D. The germline gives CDR1 LGHNA, CDR2 YSLEER. V gave up 0 bases and J gave up 0 bases, with 9 bases separating them. The CDR3 extends over 15 amino acids. CDR3 DNA: TGCGCCAGCAGCCAAGAGAGGCAGAACTCCTACGAGCAGTACTTC. It codes for CASSQERQNSYEQYF.

The rearrangement links TRBV28 to TRBJ2-1; 10 bases line up with TRBD2. The CDR3 is made up of 15 amino acids. Losses at the gene ends were 1 base for V and 9 bases for J; bases not matched to a gene: 6. Germline CDR1 MDHEN, CDR2 SYDVKM. Here the CDR3 DNA reads TGTGCCAGCAGTTTATCGGCAGCGGGAGGGCTTGAGCAGTTCTTC. This gives the protein CASSLSAAGGLEQFF. Drawing the rest from reference TRBV28 and TRBJ2-1, the complete variable domain is DVKVTQSSRYLVKRTGEKVFLECVQDMDHENMFWYRQDPGLGLRLIYFSYDVKMKEKGDIPEGYSVSREKKERFSLILESASTNQTSMYLCASSLSAAGGLEQFFGPGTRLTVL.